Described below is a single T cell receptor (beta chain) sequence and its context. This sample is drawn from a study of blood T cell repertoires in COVID-19. Across the whole study: T cells, B-cell-depleted T cells, or PBMCs supplied cDNA or gDNA.

The CDR3 runs to 14 residues. V lost 5 bases and J lost 2, with 13 bases in between. The data were produced by immunoSEQ multiplex PCR, yet TCRdb's version contains in-frame clones alone and is incomplete. In the table there are roughly 200,000 clones, roughly 89% of which are singletons. The chain employs TRBV5-3 and TRBJ1-2; D is possibly TRBD1 (5 bases). TRBV5-3 is designated an ORF whose function remains uncertain. The sample consisted of PBMCs or T cells enriched from blood (not recorded which). The TCR was taken from a woman between 25 and 40 years old with acute COVID-19. This CDR3 is CARSIREVNYGYTF. DNA of the CDR3: TGTGCCAGAAGTATCAGGGAGGTAAACTATGGCTACACCTTC.